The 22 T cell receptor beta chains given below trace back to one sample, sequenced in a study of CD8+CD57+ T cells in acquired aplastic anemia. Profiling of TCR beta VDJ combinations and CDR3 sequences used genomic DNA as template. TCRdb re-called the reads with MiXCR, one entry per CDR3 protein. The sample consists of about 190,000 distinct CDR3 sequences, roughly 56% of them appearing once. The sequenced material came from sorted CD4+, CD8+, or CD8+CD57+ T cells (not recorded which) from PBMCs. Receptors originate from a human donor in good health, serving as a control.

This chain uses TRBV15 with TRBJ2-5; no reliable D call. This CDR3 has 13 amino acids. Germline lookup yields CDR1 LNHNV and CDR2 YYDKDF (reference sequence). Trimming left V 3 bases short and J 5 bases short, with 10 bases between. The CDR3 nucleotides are TGTGCCACCAGCAGGGCTCGGCTGGAGACCCAGTACTTC. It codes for CATSRARLETQYF.

This CDR3 is CASSLLDVEQYF. For the CDR3, the DNA is TGTGCCAGCAGCTTGTTAGATGTCGAGCAGTACTTC. This chain links TRBV7-3 with TRBJ2-7; D not resolved. Per the germline V gene, CDR1 is SGHTA and CDR2 is FQGTGA. The CDR3 totals 12 residues. Trimming pared 3 bases from V and 6 bases from J, leaving 9 bases between.

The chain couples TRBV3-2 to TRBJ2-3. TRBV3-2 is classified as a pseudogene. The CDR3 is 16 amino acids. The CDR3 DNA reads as TGTGCCAGCAGCCAAGATCTTACAGGCGGCACAGATACGCAGTATTTT. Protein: CASSQDLTGGTDTQYF.

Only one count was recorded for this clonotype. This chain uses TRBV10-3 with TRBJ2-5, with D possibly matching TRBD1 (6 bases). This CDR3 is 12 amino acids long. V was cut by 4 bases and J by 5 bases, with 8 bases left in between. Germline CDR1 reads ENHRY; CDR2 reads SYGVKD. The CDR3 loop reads CAISATGETQYF. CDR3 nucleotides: TGTGCCATCAGTGCTACAGGGGAGACCCAGTACTTC.

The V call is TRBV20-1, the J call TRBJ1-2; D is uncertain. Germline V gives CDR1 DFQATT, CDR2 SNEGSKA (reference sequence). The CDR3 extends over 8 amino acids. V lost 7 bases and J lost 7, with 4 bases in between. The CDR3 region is CSVSGYTF. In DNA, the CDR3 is TGCAGTGTAAGTGGCTACACCTTC.

CDR3: CATSDSGELYEQYF. In DNA, the CDR3 is TGTGCCACCAGTGATAGCGGGGAACTCTACGAGCAGTACTTC. The rearrangement links TRBV24-1 to TRBJ2-7, with 7 bases matching TRBD2. Germline V gives CDR1 KGHDR, CDR2 SFDVKD. The length of the CDR3 is 14 residues. Losses at the gene ends were 3 bases for V and 3 bases for J; bases not matched to a gene: 4.

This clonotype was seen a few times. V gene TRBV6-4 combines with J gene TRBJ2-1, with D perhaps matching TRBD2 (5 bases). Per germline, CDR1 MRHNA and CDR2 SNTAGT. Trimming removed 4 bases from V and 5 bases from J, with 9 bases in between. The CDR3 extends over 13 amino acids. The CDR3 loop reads CASSADSNNEQFF. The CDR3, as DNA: TGTGCCAGCAGTGCGGACTCTAACAATGAGCAGTTCTTC.

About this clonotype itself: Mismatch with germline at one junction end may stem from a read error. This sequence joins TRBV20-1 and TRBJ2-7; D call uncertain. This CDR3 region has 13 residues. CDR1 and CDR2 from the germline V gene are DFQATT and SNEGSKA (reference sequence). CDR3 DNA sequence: TGCAGTGCTGGAGATTTGTCCGGCTACGAGCAGTACTTC. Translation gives CSAGDLSGYEQYF.

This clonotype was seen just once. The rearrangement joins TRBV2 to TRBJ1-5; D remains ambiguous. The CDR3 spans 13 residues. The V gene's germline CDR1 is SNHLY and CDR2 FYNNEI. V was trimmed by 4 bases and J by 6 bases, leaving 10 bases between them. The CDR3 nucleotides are TGTGCCAGCAGTGCGGACTCCGGTCAGCCCCAGCATTTT. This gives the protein CASSADSGQPQHF.

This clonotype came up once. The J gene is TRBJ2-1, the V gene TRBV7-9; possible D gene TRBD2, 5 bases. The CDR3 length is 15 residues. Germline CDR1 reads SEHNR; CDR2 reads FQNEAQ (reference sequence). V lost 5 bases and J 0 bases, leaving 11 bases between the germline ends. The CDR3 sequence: CASSDGLRSYNEQFF. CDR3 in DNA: TGTGCCAGCAGCGACGGACTCCGCTCCTACAATGAGCAGTTCTTC.

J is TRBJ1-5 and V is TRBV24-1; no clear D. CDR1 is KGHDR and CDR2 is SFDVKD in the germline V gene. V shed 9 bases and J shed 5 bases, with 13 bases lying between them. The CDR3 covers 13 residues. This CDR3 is CATALAAHQPQHF. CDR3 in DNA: TGTGCCACCGCATTGGCAGCCCATCAGCCCCAGCATTTT.

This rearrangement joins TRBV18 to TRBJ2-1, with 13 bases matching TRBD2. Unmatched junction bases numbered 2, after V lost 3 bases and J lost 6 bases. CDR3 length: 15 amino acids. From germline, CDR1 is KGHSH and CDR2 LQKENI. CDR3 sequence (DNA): TGTGCCAGCTCACCGGGACTAGCGGGGCCCAATGAGCAGTTCTTC. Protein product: CASSPGLAGPNEQFF.

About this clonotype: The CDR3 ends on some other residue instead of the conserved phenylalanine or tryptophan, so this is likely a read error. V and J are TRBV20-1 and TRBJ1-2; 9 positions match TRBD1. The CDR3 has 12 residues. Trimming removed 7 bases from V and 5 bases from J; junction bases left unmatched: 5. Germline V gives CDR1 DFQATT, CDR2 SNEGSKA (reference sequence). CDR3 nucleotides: TGCAGTGGAGGCGGGACAGGGTATGGCTACACCCTC. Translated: CSGGGTGYGYTL.

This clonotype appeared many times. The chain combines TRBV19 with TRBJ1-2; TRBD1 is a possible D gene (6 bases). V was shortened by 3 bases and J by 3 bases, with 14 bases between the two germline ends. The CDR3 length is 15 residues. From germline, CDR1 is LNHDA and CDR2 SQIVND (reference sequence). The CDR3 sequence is CASSMSVQGHYGYTF. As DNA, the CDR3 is TGTGCCAGTAGTATGAGTGTGCAGGGGCACTATGGCTACACCTTC.

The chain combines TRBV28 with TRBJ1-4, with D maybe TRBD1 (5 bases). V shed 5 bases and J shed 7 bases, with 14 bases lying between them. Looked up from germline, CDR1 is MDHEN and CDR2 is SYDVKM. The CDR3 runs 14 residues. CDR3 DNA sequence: TGTGCCAGCAGTACCTCTCGACAGAGTGAAAAACTGTTTTTT. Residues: CASSTSRQSEKLFF.

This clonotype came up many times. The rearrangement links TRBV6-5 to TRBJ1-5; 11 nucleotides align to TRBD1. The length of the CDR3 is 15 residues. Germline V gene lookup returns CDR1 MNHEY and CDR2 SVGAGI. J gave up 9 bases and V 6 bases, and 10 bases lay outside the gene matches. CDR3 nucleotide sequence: TGTGCCAGCAGGAAGGGGACAGGGGGTGTGGGGCCCCAGCATTTT. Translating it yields CASRKGTGGVGPQHF.

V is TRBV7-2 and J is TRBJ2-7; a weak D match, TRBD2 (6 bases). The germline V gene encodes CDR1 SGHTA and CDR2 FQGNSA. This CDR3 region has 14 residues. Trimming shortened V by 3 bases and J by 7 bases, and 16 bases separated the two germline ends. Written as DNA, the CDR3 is TGTGCCAGCAGCTTCAGGGAGTCGCGGGGAGAGCAGTACTTC. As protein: CASSFRESRGEQYF.

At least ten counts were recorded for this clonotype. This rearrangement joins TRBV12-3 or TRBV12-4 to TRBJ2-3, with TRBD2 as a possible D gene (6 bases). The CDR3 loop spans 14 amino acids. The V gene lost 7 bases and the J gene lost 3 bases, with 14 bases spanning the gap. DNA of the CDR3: TGTGCCAGCATCCGAAATGGGGGGACAGATACGCAGTATTTT. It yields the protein CASIRNGGTDTQYF.

CDR3 DNA sequence: TGCAGTGCTAGACCTCATGACAGGGCGGCCTATGGCTACACCTTC. Translating gives CSARPHDRAAYGYTF. The chain uses TRBV20-1 and TRBJ1-2, with 7 bases fitting TRBD1. The CDR3 runs to 15 residues. Trimming at V came to 2 bases and at J to 4 bases, leaving 10 bases not matched to a gene. Germline CDR1 DFQATT, CDR2 SNEGSKA (reference sequence).

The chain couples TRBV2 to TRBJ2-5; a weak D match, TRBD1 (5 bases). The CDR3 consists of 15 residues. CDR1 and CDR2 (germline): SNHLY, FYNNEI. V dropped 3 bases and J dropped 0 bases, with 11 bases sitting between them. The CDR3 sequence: CASSERTRYQETQYF. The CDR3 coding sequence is TGTGCCAGCAGTGAGAGGACAAGGTACCAAGAGACCCAGTACTTC.

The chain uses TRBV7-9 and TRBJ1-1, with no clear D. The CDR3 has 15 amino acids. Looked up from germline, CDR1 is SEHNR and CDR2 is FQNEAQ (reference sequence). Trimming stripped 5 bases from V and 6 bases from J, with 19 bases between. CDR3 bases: TGTGCCAGCAGCGAGGCCCGTGGGTATAGAGCTGAAGCTTTCTTT. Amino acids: CASSEARGYRAEAFF.

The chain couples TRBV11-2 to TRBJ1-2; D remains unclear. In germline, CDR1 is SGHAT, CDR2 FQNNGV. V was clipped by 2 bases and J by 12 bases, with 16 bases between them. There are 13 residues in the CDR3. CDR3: CASSLRADAGNTF. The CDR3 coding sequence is TGTGCCAGCAGCTTAAGGGCGGATGCTGGAAACACCTTC.